This TCR beta chain was sequenced for a study of blood T cell repertoires in COVID-19. Overall study: The United States, Italy and Spain were the sources of the acute and convalescent COVID-19 samples. The cDNA or gDNA used as material had been derived from T cells, B-cell-depleted T cells, or PBMCs.

Germline values: CDR1 SQVTM, CDR2 ANQGSEA. This CDR3 comprises 10 residues. Trimming stripped 6 bases from V and 6 bases from J, with 9 bases between. As originally analysed: It was from reference gene primer amplification that nucleated cell counts were estimated. Some clones are missing from TCRdb's copy, which holds only in-frame ones; the method was immunoSEQ multiplex PCR. That table supplies the V and J calls and clone size; D and trimming were determined from the DNA. The data hold roughly 74,000 clones, with approximately 86% observed a single time. The sequencing sample was made of peripheral blood. V is TRBV29-1 and J is TRBJ2-7; D ambiguous. This clonotype was obtained from an elderly woman with active or convalescent COVID-19. The CDR3 protein is CSVRVGEQYF. The DNA for the CDR3 is TGCAGCGTGCGAGTCGGCGAGCAGTACTTC.